The next 22 T cell receptor beta chains were all read from a single sample in a study of T cell responses to AZD1222 COVID-19 vaccine (dated by TCRdb to 2020 to 2023). Library creation used the immunoSEQ multiplex PCR assay. This immuneACCESS table, as held by TCRdb, lists in-frame sequences with V and J called but not all clones. Of the missing ones, under half trace to an unresolved V gene in checked studies; the others have no known cause. The sample table contains roughly 140,000 clones; only one count was recorded for 88% of them. 3% to 3.5% of the sample goes to the ten largest clones. The label giving this sample's time point can be read as: about 28 days (+/-7) after the second vaccine dose. The specimen comprised peripheral blood, sampled 28 days after the second AZD1222 dose. These receptors were collected from an adult who received the AZD1222 COVID-19 vaccine.

This clone was observed a single time. This chain connects TRBV6-1 to TRBJ2-1; 11 bases map to TRBD1. CDR3 length: 16 residues. With 2 bases clipped from V and 5 bases from J, the junction kept 5 bases outside the gene matches. CDR1 and CDR2 (germline): MNHNS, SASEGT. The CDR3 region is CASSEMGQGGHNEQFF. The CDR3 bases are TGTGCCAGCAGTGAAATGGGACAGGGGGGCCACAATGAGCAGTTCTTC.

The sample holds one count of this clone. V is TRBV7-6 and J is TRBJ1-4, with D maybe TRBD1 (5 bases). CDR1 and CDR2 from the germline V gene are SGHVS and FNYEAQ. CDR3 size: 15 residues. The V end was cut by 2 bases, the J end by 6 bases, with 13 bases between. The CDR3 protein is CASSLYQGGDEKLFF. DNA of the CDR3: TGTGCCAGCAGCTTATATCAGGGCGGTGATGAAAAACTGTTTTTT.

The V gene is TRBV6-5, the J gene TRBJ1-1, with 9 bases matching TRBD1. Germline-derived CDR1 and CDR2 are MNHEY and SVGAGI. The CDR3 spans 12 residues. Unmatched junction bases numbered 7, after V lost 7 bases and J lost 10 bases. The DNA for the CDR3 is TGTGCCAGCACCCTACGGGGACAGGGAGCTTTCTTT. Residues: CASTLRGQGAFF.

This chain connects TRBV6-1 to TRBJ2-7, with TRBD1 matching 10 bases. The CDR3 consists of 14 residues. J lost 7 bases, V lost 2 bases, and 5 bases had no gene match. Germline V gene sequence: CDR1 MNHNS, CDR2 SASEGT. The CDR3 loop reads CASSESWTGGEQYF. The CDR3 DNA sequence: TGTGCCAGCAGTGAATCTTGGACAGGGGGTGAGCAGTACTTC.

The V and J genes are TRBV30 and TRBJ1-2, with D unresolved. The V gene's germline CDR1 is GTSNPN and CDR2 SVGIG (reference sequence). V gave up 1 base and J gave up 7 bases, with 4 bases separating them. This CDR3 is built from 10 residues. CDR3 nucleotide sequence: TGTGCCTGGAGTGACAGTGGCTACACCTTC. Protein: CAWSDSGYTF. The full variable domain, rest sourced from reference TRBV30 and TRBJ1-2, is SQTIHQWPATLVQPVGSPLSLECTVEGTSNPNLYWYRQAAGRGLQLLFYSVGIGQISSEVPQNLSASRPQDRQFILSSKKLLLSDSGFYLCAWSDSGYTFGSGTRLTVV.

This chain links TRBV19 with TRBJ2-1; TRBD1 agrees at 9 bases. Germline V gene sequence: CDR1 LNHDA, CDR2 SQIVND (reference sequence). The CDR3 extends over 15 amino acids. The junction had 13 bases not matched to a gene; V was cut back by 7 bases and J by 9 bases. CDR3 sequence reads: CASIGRTGALSEQFF. CDR3 nucleotides: TGTGCCAGTATCGGACGGACAGGGGCCCTCAGTGAGCAGTTCTTC.

This chain joins TRBV28 and TRBJ2-2, with D unclear. In germline, CDR1 is MDHEN, CDR2 SYDVKM. This CDR3 contains 11 residues. The V gene lost 10 bases and the J gene lost 7 bases, with 10 bases spanning the gap. The CDR3 DNA is TGTGCCACCTCAATCCGCGGGGAGCTGTTTTTT. Residues: CATSIRGELFF. Full variable domain (missing parts from reference TRBV28 and TRBJ2-2): DVKVTQSSRYLVKRTGEKVFLECVQDMDHENMFWYRQDPGLGLRLIYFSYDVKMKEKGDIPEGYSVSREKKERFSLILESASTNQTSMYLCATSIRGELFFGEGSRLTVL.

The chain links TRBV11-2 to TRBJ1-2; D unresolved. Between the trimmed V and J ends, which lost 0 bases and 4 bases, there was a span of 15 bases. Germline CDR1 reads SGHAT; CDR2 reads FQNNGV. The CDR3 is 16 amino acids. The CDR3 DNA reads as TGTGCCAGCAGCTTAGATCACGTAGGAGTTAGCTATGGCTACACCTTC. Translating it yields CASSLDHVGVSYGYTF.

This chain uses TRBV6-5 with TRBJ2-7; TRBD1 matches 9 bases. From germline, CDR1 is MNHEY and CDR2 SVGAGI. This CDR3 spans 13 amino acids. The junction had 2 bases not matched to a gene; V was cut back by 5 bases and J by 3 bases. The CDR3, as DNA: TGTGCCAGCAGTCGGACAGGGGTCTACGAGCAGTACTTC. It codes for CASSRTGVYEQYF.

V is TRBV27 and J is TRBJ2-5, with D uncertain. The germline gives CDR1 MNHEY, CDR2 SMNVEV (reference sequence). The V end lost 3 bases, the J end lost 4 bases, and 15 bases lay between the germline ends. CDR3 length: 15 residues. CDR3 sequence reads: CASSFKGLVGETQYF. CDR3 sequence (DNA): TGTGCCAGCAGTTTTAAAGGGCTTGTCGGAGAGACCCAGTACTTC.

The chain is built from TRBV5-5 and TRBJ2-3, with 8 bases identical to TRBD2. The junction had 10 bases not matched to a gene; V was cut back by 4 bases and J by 9 bases. Germline V gene data show CDR1 as SGHKS and CDR2 as YYEKEE (reference sequence). The CDR3 has 14 residues. CDR3 sequence reads: CASSPSGSRDTQYF. The CDR3, as DNA: TGTGCCAGCAGCCCAAGCGGGAGCAGGGACACGCAGTATTTT.

The chain employs TRBV4-3 and TRBJ2-7; D perhaps matches TRBD1 (5 bases). The V gene lost 0 bases and the J gene lost 3 bases, with 12 bases spanning the gap. Per the germline V gene, CDR1 is LGHNA and CDR2 is YSLEER. The CDR3 loop spans 15 amino acids. CDR3 bases: TGCGCCAGCAGCCAAGATCAGCAGGGCTTCTACGAGCAGTACTTC. This gives the protein CASSQDQQGFYEQYF.

This sequence joins TRBV28 and TRBJ2-5, with 11 bases matching TRBD2. The germline gives CDR1 MDHEN, CDR2 SYDVKM. V trimming: 10 bases; J trimming: 3 bases; junction bases outside the gene matches: 10. The CDR3 length is 15 residues. The CDR3 reads CAIGAGTSGEETQYF. Here the CDR3 DNA reads TGTGCCATAGGGGCCGGGACTAGCGGCGAAGAGACCCAGTACTTC.

V usage is TRBV30 and J usage is TRBJ2-2; D is unresolved. CDR3 length: 15 residues. Looked up from germline, CDR1 is GTSNPN and CDR2 is SVGIG (reference sequence). Trimming took 0 bases from V and 5 from J, leaving 13 bases between them. As DNA, the CDR3 is TGTGCCTGGAGTGTAAACCTAAGACAAACCGGGGAGCTGTTTTTT. Protein sequence: CAWSVNLRQTGELFF.

The chain couples TRBV30 to TRBJ2-5; 7 nucleotides agree with TRBD1. Germline V lookup: CDR1 GTSNPN, CDR2 SVGIG (reference sequence). The CDR3 extends over 13 amino acids. The V and J ends lost 4 bases and 5 bases, in that order; junction bases with no gene match: 7. The CDR3 reads CAWNRGPGETQYF. CDR3 coding DNA: TGTGCCTGGAACAGGGGTCCAGGGGAGACCCAGTACTTC.

This rearrangement joins TRBV6-5 to TRBJ1-5; D is ambiguous. The ends were cut back, 8 bases at V and 1 base at J, with 6 bases in the middle. The CDR3 contains 12 residues. Looked up from germline, CDR1 is MNHEY and CDR2 is SVGAGI. The CDR3 sequence: CASGPSNQPQHF. DNA of the CDR3: TGTGCCAGCGGACCGAGCAATCAGCCCCAGCATTTT.

The J gene is TRBJ1-2, the V gene TRBV4-1; TRBD1 is a possible D gene (5 bases). Trimming took off 0 bases at V and 1 base at J, with 12 bases between the two ends. CDR1 and CDR2 (germline): MGHRA, YSYEKL. The CDR3 has 16 amino acids. The CDR3 DNA sequence: TGCGCCAGCAGCCAAGACAGGGAAAGATTTAACTATGGCTACACCTTC. This codes for CASSQDRERFNYGYTF.

The chain is built from TRBV7-8 and TRBJ1-5; 7 bases align to TRBD1. Germline V CDR1 and CDR2: SGHVS, FQNEAQ. The V and J ends lost 6 bases and 5 bases, in that order; junction bases with no gene match: 10. CDR3 length: 15 residues. This chain's CDR3 is CASRLTGAADQPQHF. CDR3 bases: TGTGCCAGCAGGTTAACAGGGGCGGCGGATCAGCCCCAGCATTTT.

CDR3 amino acids: CASSQGSGANVLTF. Here the CDR3 DNA reads TGTGCCAGCAGCCAGGGCTCTGGGGCCAACGTCCTGACTTTC. The chain carries TRBV6-5 and TRBJ2-6, with D perhaps TRBD1 (5 bases). The germline V gene has CDR1 MNHEY and CDR2 SVGAGI. The ends were cut back, 6 bases at V and 0 bases at J, with 6 bases in the middle. There are 14 residues in the CDR3.

This sequence joins TRBV2 and TRBJ2-5; D possibly corresponds to TRBD1 (6 bases). The germline CDR1 and CDR2 sequences are SNHLY and FYNNEI. Trimming left V 9 bases short and J 2 bases short, with 19 bases between. The CDR3 length is 15 residues. CDR3 bases: TGTGCCAGTGGTGGACAGTGGGGTTCTCAAGAGACCCAGTACTTC. Amino acids: CASGGQWGSQETQYF.

The J gene is TRBJ2-7, the V gene TRBV3-1 (or the pseudogene TRBV3-2); TRBD1 aligns across 7 bases. Germline lookup yields CDR1 LGHDT and CDR2 YNNKEL (reference sequence). V dropped 4 bases and J dropped 3; count of bases not matched to a gene: 6. This CDR3 is 14 amino acids long. CDR3 in DNA: TGTGCCAGCAGCCCCACTAGGGGGCACTACGAGCAGTACTTC. It encodes CASSPTRGHYEQYF.

This clone was counted once. The genes are TRBV4-1 and TRBJ1-4; TRBD1 might be the D (5 bases). With 3 bases removed from V and 3 bases from J, the gap between germline ends came to 14 bases. CDR1 and CDR2 (germline): MGHRA, YSYEKL. CDR3 length: 16 amino acids. The CDR3 reads CASSHGTDPPNEKLFF. CDR3 coding DNA: TGCGCCAGCAGCCACGGGACGGACCCTCCTAATGAAAAACTGTTTTTT.